Detailed here is one TCR beta chain. Per sorted-subset replicate PCR, input was approximately 0.2 ug DNA, representing about 32,000 T cell genomes. Profiling relied on immunoSEQ multiplex PCR, and the TCRdb table lists in-frame clones only, not all of them. The table records under 550,000 clones, approximately 95% of them present only once. Trimming left V 3 bases short and J 5 bases short, with 19 bases between. The CDR3 is made up of 16 amino acids. The germline V gene has CDR1 SGHVS and CDR2 FQNEAQ. This sample is part of a study of shared clonotypes between healthy human individuals. This chain uses TRBV7-8 with TRBJ2-5; a possible D gene is TRBD1 (6 bases). The clonotype originates from a woman aged 30 to 39 in good health. The sequencing sample was made of naive CD4+ T cells sorted from blood. Subset defined: CD45RA+ positively selected. CDR3 sequence (DNA): TGTGCCAGCAGCTTCAAGAAGAACAGGGTCCCGGAGACCCAGTACTTC. Translating gives CASSFKKNRVPETQYF.